Presented here are 4 T cell receptor beta chains from one specimen sequenced in a study of breast tumors, draining lymph nodes, adjacent tissues. TCRdb processed the multiplex PCR reads anew with MiXCR; each CDR3 protein has one entry. The table shows some 100,000 distinct CDR3 sequences, with around 20% occurring only once. Samples came from axillary lymph nodes draining the breast cancer. The sample taken for sequencing was axillary lymph node tissue. The receptors shown here come from a female donor with breast cancer. Some clones in this sample may be carry-over from other donors' samples.

This clonotype was counted many times. CDR3 nucleotides: TGTGCCAGCAGCGTAGCTTCGACTAGCGGGATTGGGCAGTTCTTC. It translates to CASSVASTSGIGQFF. V and J are TRBV9 and TRBJ2-1; 11 nucleotides line up with TRBD2. Germline lookup yields CDR1 SGDLS and CDR2 YYNGEE. Trimming removed 0 bases from V and 12 bases from J; junction bases left unmatched: 8. The CDR3 is 15 residues long.

The sample holds many counts of this clonotype. The rearrangement links TRBV20-1 to TRBJ2-5; 7 positions match TRBD2. The CDR3 consists of 14 residues. V gave up 0 bases and J gave up 3 bases; unmatched junction bases: 4. Germline CDR1 DFQATT, CDR2 SNEGSKA (reference sequence). The CDR3 DNA reads TGCAGTGCTAGAGATCCACTAGCGAAAGAGACCCAGTACTTC. This gives the protein CSARDPLAKETQYF.

V and J are TRBV29-1 and TRBJ1-2; 9 bases line up with TRBD1. Germline CDR1 reads SQVTM; CDR2 reads ANQGSEA. V lost 5 bases and J lost 8; bases outside the gene matches: 9. The CDR3 spans 13 residues. The CDR3 region is CSVLTGTGNGYTF. CDR3 nucleotide sequence: TGCAGCGTTCTCACAGGGACAGGGAACGGCTACACCTTC.

This clonotype has a count of ten or more. This rearrangement joins TRBV3-1 to TRBJ2-7; D call uncertain. The CDR3 contains 12 residues. Germline V lookup: CDR1 LGHDT, CDR2 YNNKEL (reference sequence). V was trimmed by 6 bases and J by 2 bases, leaving 8 bases between them. CDR3 DNA sequence: TGTGCCAGCAGTCAGAGTCCCTACGAGCAGTACTTC. This gives the protein CASSQSPYEQYF.